One and the same sample provided the 30 T cell receptor beta chains below, sequenced in a study of cytomegalovirus exposure and HLA in healthy donors (dated by TCRdb to the late 2010s). Library method: the immunoSEQ multiplex PCR assay. A mixture of 60 forward primers for TCR Vbeta segments and 13 reverse primers for TCR Jbeta segments was used in the multiplex PCR. Sourced from immuneACCESS, this table was stored by TCRdb with only in-frame sequences that have V and J called. A share of the clones is absent; for the studies checked, an unresolved V gene accounts for under half, and the remainder has no known explanation. The sample data list 150,000 or so clones, and roughly 79% of these were observed just once. Around 1% of the sample is in the top ten clones. The sample taken for sequencing was PBMCs. Receptor source: a woman in her forties in good health and CMV-seronegative.

The rearrangement links TRBV6-5 to TRBJ1-4, with D perhaps matching TRBD1 (6 bases). The V end lost 4 bases, the J end lost 2 bases, and 8 bases lay between the germline ends. The germline V gene encodes CDR1 MNHEY and CDR2 SVGAGI. The length of the CDR3 is 14 residues. The CDR3 nucleotides read TGTGCCAGCAGTTCAGGACAGACTAATGAAAAACTGTTTTTT. This translates into CASSSGQTNEKLFF.

This clone was seen once. The chain combines TRBV5-1 with TRBJ1-4; 9 bases align to TRBD1. The CDR3 contains 14 residues. The germline V gene encodes CDR1 SGHRS and CDR2 YFSETQ. Trimming took 5 bases from V and 5 from J; bases not matched to a gene: 4. The CDR3: CASRSQGANEKLFF. DNA for the CDR3: TGCGCCAGCAGGTCACAGGGGGCAAATGAAAAACTGTTTTTT. The whole variable domain, remainder taken from reference TRBV5-1 and TRBJ1-4, is KAGVTQTPRYLIKTRGQQVTLSCSPISGHRSVSWYQQTPGQGLQFLFEYFSETQRNKGNFPGRFSGRQFSNSRSEMNVSTLELGDSALYLCASRSQGANEKLFFGSGTQLSVL.

This chain links TRBV19 with TRBJ2-7, with 7 positions matching TRBD2. J was trimmed by 2 bases and V by 3 bases; bases with no gene match: 7. CDR1 is LNHDA and CDR2 is SQIVND in the germline V gene (reference sequence). This CDR3 comprises 15 residues. The CDR3 DNA is TGTGCCAGTAGTATCGGGTCGGGAGGAACCTACGAGCAGTACTTC. It specifies CASSIGSGGTYEQYF.

This chain joins TRBV23-1 and TRBJ2-3, with TRBD2 matching 11 bases. TRBV23-1 has ORF status, its function being uncertain. The CDR3 runs to 19 residues. Trimming at V came to 2 bases and at J to 0 bases, leaving 10 bases not matched to a gene. CDR3 sequence reads: CASSQNAGTSGASTDTQYF. For the CDR3, the DNA is TGCGCCAGCAGTCAAAATGCCGGGACTAGCGGAGCTAGCACAGATACGCAGTATTTT.

This clone was detected only once. The chain uses TRBV28 and TRBJ2-6, with a possible D match to TRBD1 (5 bases). V lost 3 bases, J lost 2 bases, and 8 bases lay in between. CDR3 size: 15 residues. The germline V gene encodes CDR1 MDHEN and CDR2 SYDVKM. The CDR3 protein is CASSFWGAGANVLTF. CDR3 in DNA: TGTGCCAGCAGTTTTTGGGGCGCTGGGGCCAACGTCCTGACTTTC.

V gene TRBV18 combines with J gene TRBJ1-3, with a tentative D call TRBD1 (5 bases). The germline V and J ends were trimmed by 4 bases and 2 bases, with 15 bases remaining between them. Germline V gives CDR1 KGHSH, CDR2 LQKENI. CDR3 length: 16 residues. CDR3 sequence reads: CASSLGGVPPGNTIYF. CDR3 in DNA: TGTGCCAGCTCACTGGGGGGAGTGCCTCCTGGAAACACCATATATTTT.

The rearrangement joins TRBV19 to TRBJ1-2; D possibly corresponds to TRBD1 (6 bases). CDR1 is LNHDA, CDR2 SQIVND, per germline (reference sequence). CDR3 length: 15 residues. V was clipped by 1 base and J by 7 bases, with 16 bases between them. In nucleotides, the CDR3 is TGTGCCAGTAGTATAGTTGCGGGGGCGGGTGCTGGCTACACCTTC. Its translation: CASSIVAGAGAGYTF. Full variable domain (rest looked up from reference TRBV19 and TRBJ1-2): DGGITQSPKYLFRKEGQNVTLSCEQNLNHDAMYWYRQDPGQGLRLIYYSQIVNDFQKGDIAEGYSVSREKKESFPLTVTSAQKNPTAFYLCASSIVAGAGAGYTFGSGTRLTVV.

The V gene is TRBV9, the J gene TRBJ2-7; D remains ambiguous. Germline CDR1 is SGDLS and CDR2 is YYNGEE. This CDR3 comprises 12 residues. V lost 3 bases to trimming and J lost 4 bases, with 8 bases between them. The CDR3 DNA sequence: TGTGCCAGCAGCGCCCCCCCATACGAGCAGTACTTC. Its protein product is CASSAPPYEQYF. Complete variable domain (other parts from reference TRBV9 and TRBJ2-7): DSGVTQTPKHLITATGQRVTLRCSPRSGDLSVYWYQQSLDQGLQFLIQYYNGEERAKGNILERFSAQQFPDLHSELNLSSLELGDSALYFCASSAPPYEQYFGPGTRLTVT.

This sequence joins TRBV19 and TRBJ2-1, with a weak D call TRBD2 (6 bases). Germline V gene sequence: CDR1 LNHDA, CDR2 SQIVND (reference sequence). The CDR3 is 15 residues long. V lost 5 bases and J 4 bases, leaving 15 bases between the germline ends. CDR3 amino acids: CASSPGTPRYNEQFF. DNA for the CDR3: TGTGCCAGTAGTCCAGGGACTCCCAGGTACAATGAGCAGTTCTTC.

The CDR3 bases are TGTGCCAGCAGCTTGGGGGCCGGGCGGGAGGGCTACGAGCAGTACTTC. Translating gives CASSLGAGREGYEQYF. The chain uses TRBV5-4 and TRBJ2-7; 9 positions match TRBD2. The length of the CDR3 is 16 residues. The V segment lost 0 bases and the J segment 3 bases; nucleotides outside the gene matches: 7. Germline-derived CDR1 and CDR2 are SGHNT and YYREEE (reference sequence). Variable domain in full (rest from reference TRBV5-4 and TRBJ2-7): ETGVTQSPTHLIKTRGQQVTLRCSSQSGHNTVSWYQQALGQGPQFIFQYYREEENGRGNFPPRFSGLQFPNYSSELNVNALELDDSALYLCASSLGAGREGYEQYFGPGTRLTVT.

The chain couples TRBV2 to TRBJ2-5; 7 positions match TRBD1. Germline V gives CDR1 SNHLY, CDR2 FYNNEI. CDR3 length: 13 amino acids. The V gene end was trimmed by 7 bases and the J gene end by 3 bases; junction bases not matched to a gene: 5. CDR3 coding DNA: TGTGCCAGCACCCGGACAGGAGAAGAGACCCAGTACTTC. This translates into CASTRTGEETQYF.

This chain joins TRBV9 and TRBJ2-7; 10 nucleotides agree with TRBD1. In germline, CDR1 is SGDLS, CDR2 YYNGEE. The CDR3 contains 15 residues. V lost 2 bases to trimming and J lost 6 bases; unmatched junction nucleotides: 8. Written as DNA, the CDR3 is TGTGCCAGCAGCGTGGAGGGGACAGGGGATGGCGAGCAGTACTTC. It specifies CASSVEGTGDGEQYF.

V gene TRBV6-4 combines with J gene TRBJ2-1; 8 bases are shared with TRBD2. The CDR3 extends over 15 amino acids. V was pared by 4 bases and J by 0 bases, with 2 bases of the junction left unmatched. CDR1 and CDR2 (germline): MRHNA, SNTAGT. The chain's CDR3 is CASSVSGSSYNEQFF. The CDR3 coding sequence is TGTGCCAGCAGTGTGAGCGGGAGCTCCTACAATGAGCAGTTCTTC.

The chain employs TRBV19 and TRBJ1-1, with D maybe TRBD1 (6 bases). Germline CDR1 LNHDA, CDR2 SQIVND (reference sequence). The V end was cut by 8 bases, the J end by 7 bases, with 26 bases between. The CDR3 consists of 16 residues. CDR3 sequence reads: CASFSYGGSLSFEAFF. The DNA for the CDR3 is TGTGCCAGTTTTAGCTATGGGGGCAGCCTCTCATTTGAAGCTTTCTTT.

This chain connects TRBV5-1 to TRBJ2-2; 10 nucleotides agree with TRBD2. Germline-derived CDR1 and CDR2 are SGHRS and YFSETQ. V lost 5 bases to trimming and J lost 7 bases; unmatched junction nucleotides: 8. The CDR3 contains 15 residues. The CDR3 reads CASSNLAGVSGELFF. CDR3 sequence (DNA): TGCGCCAGCAGTAACCTAGCGGGAGTAAGCGGGGAGCTGTTTTTT.

The rearrangement links TRBV6-5 to TRBJ2-3; D uncertain. V gave up 2 bases and J gave up 3 bases, with 6 bases separating them. CDR3 length equals 13 residues. CDR1 is MNHEY and CDR2 is SVGAGI in the germline V gene. CDR3 coding DNA: TGTGCCAGCAGTTACGGCCCAACAGATACGCAGTATTTT. It is translated as CASSYGPTDTQYF.

The chain couples TRBV28 to TRBJ1-5; 10 nucleotides align to TRBD1. CDR1 is MDHEN and CDR2 is SYDVKM in the germline V gene. This CDR3 comprises 16 residues. Trimming removed 5 bases from V and 3 bases from J; junction bases left unmatched: 7. The CDR3 DNA is TGTGCCAGCAGTCAAACGGGACAGGGGCCCAATCAGCCCCAGCATTTT. Its translation is CASSQTGQGPNQPQHF. Using reference TRBV28 and TRBJ1-5 for the parts outside the CDR3, the full variable domain is DVKVTQSSRYLVKRTGEKVFLECVQDMDHENMFWYRQDPGLGLRLIYFSYDVKMKEKGDIPEGYSVSREKKERFSLILESASTNQTSMYLCASSQTGQGPNQPQHFGDGTRLSIL.

This clone is a singleton in its sample. The junction differs from germline at one of its ends, possibly a read error. The chain links TRBV2 to TRBJ1-5; D is ambiguous. CDR1 is SNHLY, CDR2 FYNNEI, per germline. This CDR3 region has 15 residues. CDR3 sequence (DNA): TGTGCCAGCAGTCGTCACGAGGTTAGCGATCAGCCCCAGCATTTT. Translated, it gives CASSRHEVSDQPQHF. The whole variable domain, remainder taken from reference TRBV2 and TRBJ1-5, is EPEVTQTPSHQVTQMGQEVILRCVPISNHLYFYWYRQILGQKVEFLVSFYNNEISEKSEIFDDQFSVERPDGSNFTLKIRSTKLEDSAMYFCASSRHEVSDQPQHFGDGTRLSIL.

This sequence joins TRBV6-1 and TRBJ2-1; TRBD1 matches at 7 bases. This CDR3 spans 13 amino acids. The V and J ends lost 8 bases and 5 bases, in that order; junction bases with no gene match: 6. CDR1 and CDR2 from the germline V gene are MNHNS and SASEGT. CDR3 amino acids: CASEPQGNNEQFF. The DNA for the CDR3 is TGTGCCAGCGAACCACAGGGGAACAATGAGCAGTTCTTC.

This clone was seen a single time. The rearrangement uses TRBV25-1 and TRBJ2-1; maybe TRBD2 (5 bases). This CDR3 is built from 16 residues. Germline values: CDR1 MGHDK, CDR2 SYGVNS. Trimming shortened V by 7 bases and J by 5 bases, and 21 bases separated the two germline ends. CDR3 residues: CASTKGGVLGDNEQFF. As DNA, the CDR3 is TGTGCCAGCACCAAAGGAGGTGTATTAGGCGACAATGAGCAGTTCTTC.

The V call is TRBV7-3, the J call TRBJ1-1; D remains unclear. V dropped 4 bases and J dropped 2 bases, with 8 bases sitting between them. Germline-derived CDR1 and CDR2 are SGHTA and FQGTGA. This CDR3 is built from 13 residues. The CDR3 DNA is TGTGCCAGCAGCTCCTTCTCCAACACTGAAGCTTTCTTT. Translation: CASSSFSNTEAFF.

The V gene is TRBV30, the J gene TRBJ2-2, with a weak D call TRBD2 (5 bases). Germline loops: CDR1 GTSNPN, CDR2 SVGIG (reference sequence). There are 14 residues in the CDR3. V shed 1 base and J shed 5 bases, with 11 bases lying between them. CDR3 in DNA: TGTGCCTGGAGTGCCCAACCGGGGACCGGGGAGCTGTTTTTT. This sequence encodes CAWSAQPGTGELFF.

Only a few counts were recorded for this clone. This chain connects TRBV7-3 to TRBJ2-7, with TRBD2 matching 7 bases. This CDR3 is 13 amino acids long. The V gene's germline CDR1 is SGHTA and CDR2 FQGTGA. The junction had 6 bases not matched to a gene; V was cut back by 3 bases and J by 7 bases. The CDR3 nucleotides read TGTGCCAGCAGCTTGGGTTCTAGCGGAGAGCAGTACTTC. Translating it yields CASSLGSSGEQYF.

The chain has TRBV5-1 and TRBJ1-1; no reliable D call. This CDR3 comprises 13 residues. V gave up 3 bases and J gave up 8 bases, with 14 bases separating them. CDR1 SGHRS and CDR2 YFSETQ come from the germline V gene. Written as DNA, the CDR3 is TGCGCCAGCAGCTCCCTCAACCGAGGGGAAGCTTTCTTT. It yields the protein CASSSLNRGEAFF. The full variable domain, rest sourced from reference TRBV5-1 and TRBJ1-1, is KAGVTQTPRYLIKTRGQQVTLSCSPISGHRSVSWYQQTPGQGLQFLFEYFSETQRNKGNFPGRFSGRQFSNSRSEMNVSTLELGDSALYLCASSSLNRGEAFFGQGTRLTVV.

This clone was detected a few times. This chain uses TRBV5-6 with TRBJ2-7, with D maybe TRBD2 (5 bases). Trimming cost V 4 bases and J 0 bases, with 8 bases left between them. This CDR3 spans 13 amino acids. The germline gives CDR1 SGHDT, CDR2 YYEEEE. Here the CDR3 DNA reads TGTGCCAGCAGCCGCGGGTCCTCCTACGAGCAGTACTTC. Protein product: CASSRGSSYEQYF.

V usage is TRBV4-2 and J usage is TRBJ1-2; D is perhaps TRBD1 (5 bases). In germline, CDR1 is LGHNA, CDR2 YNFKEQ. The CDR3 is made up of 13 amino acids. V was shortened by 4 bases and J by 1 base, with 7 bases between the two germline ends. CDR3 DNA: TGTGCCAGCAGCCCGGGGGGTAACTATGGCTACACCTTC. Residues: CASSPGGNYGYTF.

The genes are TRBV28 and TRBJ2-1; TRBD2 matches 8 bases. V dropped 11 bases and J dropped 2; count of bases not matched to a gene: 8. Germline V gives CDR1 MDHEN, CDR2 SYDVKM. This CDR3 region has 14 residues. CDR3 protein: CAGRGGSPYNEQFF. The CDR3 coding sequence is TGTGCCGGACGGGGGGGGTCCCCCTACAATGAGCAGTTCTTC.

V is TRBV30 and J is TRBJ2-7; TRBD2 agrees at 8 bases. Germline CDR1 and CDR2: GTSNPN and SVGIG (reference sequence). V lost 0 bases to trimming and J lost 5 bases; unmatched junction nucleotides: 6. This CDR3 contains 14 residues. The CDR3 protein is CAWSVRGGRNEQYF. The CDR3 region has the DNA TGTGCCTGGAGTGTACGGGGGGGCAGGAACGAGCAGTACTTC.

DNA for the CDR3: TGCGCCAGCAGCCTGGGACAGACATCCACAGATACGCAGTATTTT. Protein product: CASSLGQTSTDTQYF. This chain connects TRBV5-1 to TRBJ2-3, with 7 bases that match TRBD1. Trimming removed 4 bases from V and 2 bases from J; junction bases left unmatched: 7. This CDR3 spans 15 amino acids. Germline CDR1 reads SGHRS; CDR2 reads YFSETQ.

The rearrangement links TRBV10-3 to TRBJ2-2; no reliable D call. The V gene lost 7 bases and the J gene lost 6 bases, with 12 bases spanning the gap. The CDR3 spans 13 residues. Germline V gene sequence: CDR1 ENHRY, CDR2 SYGVKD. CDR3 nucleotides: TGTGCCATCAAAGAGAGTGAACCCGGGGAGCTGTTTTTT. The encoded protein is CAIKESEPGELFF.